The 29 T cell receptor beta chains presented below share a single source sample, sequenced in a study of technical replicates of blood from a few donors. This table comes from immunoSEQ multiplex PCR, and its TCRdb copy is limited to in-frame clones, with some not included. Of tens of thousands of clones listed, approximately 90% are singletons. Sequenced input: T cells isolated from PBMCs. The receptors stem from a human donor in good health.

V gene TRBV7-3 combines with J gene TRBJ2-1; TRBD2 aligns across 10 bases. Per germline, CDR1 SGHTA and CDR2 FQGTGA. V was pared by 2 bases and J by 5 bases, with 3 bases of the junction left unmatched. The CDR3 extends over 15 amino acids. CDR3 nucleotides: TGTGCCAGCAGCTTACTAGCGGGAGTTAACAATGAGCAGTTCTTC. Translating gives CASSLLAGVNNEQFF.

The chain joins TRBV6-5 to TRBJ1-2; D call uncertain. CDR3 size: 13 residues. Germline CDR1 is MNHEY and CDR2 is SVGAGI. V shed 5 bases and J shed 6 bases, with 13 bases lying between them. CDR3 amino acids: CASSREERHGYTF. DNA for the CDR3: TGTGCCAGCAGTCGGGAGGAACGTCATGGCTACACCTTC.

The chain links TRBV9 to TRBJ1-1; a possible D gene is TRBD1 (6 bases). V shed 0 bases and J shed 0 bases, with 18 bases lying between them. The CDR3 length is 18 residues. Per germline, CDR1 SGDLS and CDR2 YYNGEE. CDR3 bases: TGTGCCAGCAGCGTAGATCCAGGGGCCTTAAACATGAACACTGAAGCTTTCTTT. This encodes CASSVDPGALNMNTEAFF.

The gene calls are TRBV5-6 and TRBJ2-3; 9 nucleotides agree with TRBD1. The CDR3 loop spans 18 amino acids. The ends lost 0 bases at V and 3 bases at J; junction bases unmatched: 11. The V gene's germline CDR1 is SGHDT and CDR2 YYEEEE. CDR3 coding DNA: TGTGCCAGCAGCTTGGTACTGGGGACAGGGCTACCGACAGATACGCAGTATTTT. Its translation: CASSLVLGTGLPTDTQYF.

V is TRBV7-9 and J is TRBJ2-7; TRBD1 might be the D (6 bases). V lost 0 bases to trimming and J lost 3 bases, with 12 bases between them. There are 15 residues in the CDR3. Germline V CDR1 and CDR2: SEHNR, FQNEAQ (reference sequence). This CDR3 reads CASSLALGTRYEQYF. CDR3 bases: TGTGCCAGCAGCTTAGCGCTTGGGACACGCTACGAGCAGTACTTC. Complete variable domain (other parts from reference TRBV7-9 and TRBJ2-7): DTGVSQNPRHKITKRGQNVTFRCDPISEHNRLYWYRQTLGQGPEFLTYFQNEAQLEKSRLLSDRFSAERPKGSFSTLEIQRTEQGDSAMYLCASSLALGTRYEQYFGPGTRLTVT.

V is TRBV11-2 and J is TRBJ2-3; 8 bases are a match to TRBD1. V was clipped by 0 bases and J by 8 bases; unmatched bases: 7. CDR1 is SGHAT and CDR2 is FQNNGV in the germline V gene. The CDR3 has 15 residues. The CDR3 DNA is TGTGCCAGCAGCTTAGACCCCAGGGGGCAGACTACGCAGTATTTT. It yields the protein CASSLDPRGQTTQYF.

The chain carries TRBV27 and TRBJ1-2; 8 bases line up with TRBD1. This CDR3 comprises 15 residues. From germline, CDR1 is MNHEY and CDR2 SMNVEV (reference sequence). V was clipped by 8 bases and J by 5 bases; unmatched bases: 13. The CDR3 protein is CASSPGQVNFYGYTF. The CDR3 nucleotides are TGTGCCAGCTCTCCGGGACAGGTTAATTTTTATGGCTACACCTTC.

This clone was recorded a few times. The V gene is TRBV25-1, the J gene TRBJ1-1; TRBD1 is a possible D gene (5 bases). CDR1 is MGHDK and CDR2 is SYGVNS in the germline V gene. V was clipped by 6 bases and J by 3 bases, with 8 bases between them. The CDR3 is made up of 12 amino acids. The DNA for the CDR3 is TGTGCCAGCAGCCTCAGGGACACTGAAGCTTTCTTT. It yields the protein CASSLRDTEAFF.

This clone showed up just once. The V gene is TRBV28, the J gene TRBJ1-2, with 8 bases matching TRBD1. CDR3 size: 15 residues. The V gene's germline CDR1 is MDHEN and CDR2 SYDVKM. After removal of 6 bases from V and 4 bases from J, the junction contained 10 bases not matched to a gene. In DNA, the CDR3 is TGTGCCAGCAGACGCAGGGGGCGTCTACTCTATGGCTACACCTTC. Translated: CASRRRGRLLYGYTF.

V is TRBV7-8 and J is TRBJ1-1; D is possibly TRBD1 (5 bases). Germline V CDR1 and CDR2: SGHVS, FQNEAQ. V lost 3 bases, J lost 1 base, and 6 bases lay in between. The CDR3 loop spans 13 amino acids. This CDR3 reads CASSFGGNTEAFF. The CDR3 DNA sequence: TGTGCCAGCAGCTTCGGGGGGAACACTGAAGCTTTCTTT.

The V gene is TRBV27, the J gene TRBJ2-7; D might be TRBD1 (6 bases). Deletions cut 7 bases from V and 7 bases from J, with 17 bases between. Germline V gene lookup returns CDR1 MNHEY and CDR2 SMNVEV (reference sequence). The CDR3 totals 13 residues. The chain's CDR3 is CASIRDTLGEQYF. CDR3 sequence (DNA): TGTGCCAGCATACGGGACACCCTGGGGGAGCAGTACTTC.

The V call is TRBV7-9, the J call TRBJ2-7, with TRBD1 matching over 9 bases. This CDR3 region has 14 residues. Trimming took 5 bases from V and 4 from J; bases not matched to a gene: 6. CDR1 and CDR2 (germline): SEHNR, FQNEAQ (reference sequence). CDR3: CASSTGQGSYEQYF. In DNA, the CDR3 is TGTGCCAGCAGCACCGGACAGGGGTCGTACGAGCAGTACTTC. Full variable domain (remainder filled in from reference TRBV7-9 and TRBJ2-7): DTGVSQNPRHKITKRGQNVTFRCDPISEHNRLYWYRQTLGQGPEFLTYFQNEAQLEKSRLLSDRFSAERPKGSFSTLEIQRTEQGDSAMYLCASSTGQGSYEQYFGPGTRLTVT.

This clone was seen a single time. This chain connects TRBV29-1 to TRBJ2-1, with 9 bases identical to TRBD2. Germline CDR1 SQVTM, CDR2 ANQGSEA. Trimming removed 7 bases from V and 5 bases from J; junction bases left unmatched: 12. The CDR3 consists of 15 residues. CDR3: CSALSRLAGHNEQFF. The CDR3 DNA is TGCAGCGCCCTAAGTCGGCTAGCGGGGCACAATGAGCAGTTCTTC.

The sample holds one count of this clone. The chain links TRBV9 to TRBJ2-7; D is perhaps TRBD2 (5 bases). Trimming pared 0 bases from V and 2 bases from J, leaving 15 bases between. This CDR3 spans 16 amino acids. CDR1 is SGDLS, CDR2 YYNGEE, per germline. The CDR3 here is CASSVASTGSPYEQYF. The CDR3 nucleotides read TGTGCCAGCAGCGTAGCCTCTACGGGAAGCCCCTACGAGCAGTACTTC.

Written as DNA, the CDR3 is TGTGCCAGCAGTTACTCGACTAGCGGAATCTACGAGCAGTACTTC. Encoded protein: CASSYSTSGIYEQYF. This chain connects TRBV6-5 to TRBJ2-7, with TRBD2 matching 9 bases. Looked up from germline, CDR1 is MNHEY and CDR2 is SVGAGI. Trimming took 0 bases from V and 3 from J; bases not matched to a gene: 3. This CDR3 has 15 residues.

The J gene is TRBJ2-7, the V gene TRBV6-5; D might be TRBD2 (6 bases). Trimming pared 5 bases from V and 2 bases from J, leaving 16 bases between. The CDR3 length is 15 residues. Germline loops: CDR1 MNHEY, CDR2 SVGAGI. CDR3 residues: CASSPRTGVAYEQYF. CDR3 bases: TGTGCCAGCAGTCCACGGACGGGGGTCGCCTACGAGCAGTACTTC.

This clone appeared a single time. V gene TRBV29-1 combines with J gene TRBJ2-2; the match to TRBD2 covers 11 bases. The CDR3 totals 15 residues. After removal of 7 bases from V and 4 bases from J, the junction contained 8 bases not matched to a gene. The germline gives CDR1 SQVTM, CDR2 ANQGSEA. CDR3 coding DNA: TGCAGCGCCCCCGGGACTAGCGGAGTCACCGGGGAGCTGTTTTTT. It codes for CSAPGTSGVTGELFF.

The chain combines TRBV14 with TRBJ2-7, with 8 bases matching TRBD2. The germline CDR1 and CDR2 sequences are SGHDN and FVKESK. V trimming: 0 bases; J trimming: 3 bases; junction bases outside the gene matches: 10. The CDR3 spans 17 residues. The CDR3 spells CASSQDEREGGLYEQYF. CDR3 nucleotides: TGTGCCAGCAGCCAAGATGAACGGGAGGGCGGGCTCTACGAGCAGTACTTC. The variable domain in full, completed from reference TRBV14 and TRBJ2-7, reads EAGVTQFPSHSVIEKGQTVTLRCDPISGHDNLYWYRRVMGKEIKFLLHFVKESKQDESGMPNNRFLAERTGGTYSTLKVQPAELEDSGVYFCASSQDEREGGLYEQYFGPGTRLTVT.

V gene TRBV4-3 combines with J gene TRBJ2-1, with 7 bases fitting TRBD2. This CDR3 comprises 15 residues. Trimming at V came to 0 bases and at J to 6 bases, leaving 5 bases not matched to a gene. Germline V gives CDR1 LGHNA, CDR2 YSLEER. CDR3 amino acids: CASSQEGLRSNEQFF. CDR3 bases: TGCGCCAGCAGCCAAGAGGGACTACGTAGCAATGAGCAGTTCTTC.

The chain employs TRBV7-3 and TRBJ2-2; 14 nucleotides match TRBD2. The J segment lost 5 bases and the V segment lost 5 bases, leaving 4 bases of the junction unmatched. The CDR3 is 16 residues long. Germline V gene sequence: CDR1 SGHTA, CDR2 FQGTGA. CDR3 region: CASSRGLAGGTGELFF. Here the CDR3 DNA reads TGTGCCAGCAGCCGCGGACTAGCGGGAGGAACCGGGGAGCTGTTTTTT.

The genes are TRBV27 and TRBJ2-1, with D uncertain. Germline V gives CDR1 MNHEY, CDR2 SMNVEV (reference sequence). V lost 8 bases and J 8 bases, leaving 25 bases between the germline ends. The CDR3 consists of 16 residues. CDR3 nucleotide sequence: TGTGCCAGCTTCTGGGTCACGATAGCTTTAACCGATGAGCAGTTCTTC. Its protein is CASFWVTIALTDEQFF.

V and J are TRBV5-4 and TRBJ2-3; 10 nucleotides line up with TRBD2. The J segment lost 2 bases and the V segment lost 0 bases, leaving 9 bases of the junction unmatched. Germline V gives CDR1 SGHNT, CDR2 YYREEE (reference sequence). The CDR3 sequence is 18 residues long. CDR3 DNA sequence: TGTGCCAGCAGCTTGGGAGGGGAAGCGGGAGGGCTCACAGATACGCAGTATTTT. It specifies CASSLGGEAGGLTDTQYF.

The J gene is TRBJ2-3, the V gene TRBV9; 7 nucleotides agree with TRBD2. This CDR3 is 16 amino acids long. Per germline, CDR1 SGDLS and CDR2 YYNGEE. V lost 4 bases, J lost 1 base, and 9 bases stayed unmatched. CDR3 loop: CASSPRGAGRTDTQYF. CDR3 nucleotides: TGTGCCAGCAGCCCTCGGGGAGCGGGACGCACAGATACGCAGTATTTT. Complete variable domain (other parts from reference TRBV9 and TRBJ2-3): DSGVTQTPKHLITATGQRVTLRCSPRSGDLSVYWYQQSLDQGLQFLIQYYNGEERAKGNILERFSAQQFPDLHSELNLSSLELGDSALYFCASSPRGAGRTDTQYFGPGTRLTVL.

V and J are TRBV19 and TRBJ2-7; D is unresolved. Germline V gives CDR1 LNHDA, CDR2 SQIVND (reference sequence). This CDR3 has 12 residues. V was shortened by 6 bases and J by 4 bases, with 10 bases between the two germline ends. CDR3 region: CASRNVGYEQYF. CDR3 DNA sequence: TGTGCCAGTAGGAATGTCGGGTACGAGCAGTACTTC.

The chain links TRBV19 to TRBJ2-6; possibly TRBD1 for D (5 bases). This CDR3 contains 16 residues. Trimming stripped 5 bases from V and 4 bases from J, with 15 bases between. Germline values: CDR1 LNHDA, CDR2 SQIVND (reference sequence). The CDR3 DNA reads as TGTGCCAGTAGTCGATACCCAGGGTCGGGGGCCAACGTCCTGACTTTC. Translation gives CASSRYPGSGANVLTF.

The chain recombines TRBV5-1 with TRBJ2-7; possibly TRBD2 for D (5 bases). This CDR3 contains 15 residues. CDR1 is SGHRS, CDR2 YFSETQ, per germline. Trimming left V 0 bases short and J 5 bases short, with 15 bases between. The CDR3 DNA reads TGCGCCAGCAGCTTGGGAGGGCCCTACTTCGACGAGCAGTACTTC. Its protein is CASSLGGPYFDEQYF. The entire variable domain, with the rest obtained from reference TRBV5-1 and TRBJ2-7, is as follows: KAGVTQTPRYLIKTRGQQVTLSCSPISGHRSVSWYQQTPGQGLQFLFEYFSETQRNKGNFPGRFSGRQFSNSRSEMNVSTLELGDSALYLCASSLGGPYFDEQYFGPGTRLTVT.

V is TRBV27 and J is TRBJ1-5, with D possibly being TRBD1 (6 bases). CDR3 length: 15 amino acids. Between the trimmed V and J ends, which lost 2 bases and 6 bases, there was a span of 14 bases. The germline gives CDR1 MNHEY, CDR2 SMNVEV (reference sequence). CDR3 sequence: CASSLTGSGTQPQHF. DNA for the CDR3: TGTGCCAGCAGTTTAACAGGGTCAGGGACTCAGCCCCAGCATTTT.

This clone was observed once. The CDR3 here is CASSQELFPQPQHF. As DNA, the CDR3 is TGCGCCAGCAGCCAAGAATTATTTCCTCAGCCCCAGCATTTT. The rearrangement joins TRBV4-1 to TRBJ1-5; D remains ambiguous. Looked up from germline, CDR1 is MGHRA and CDR2 is YSYEKL. Between the trimmed V and J ends, which lost 0 bases and 6 bases, there was a span of 9 bases. The CDR3 is 14 residues long.

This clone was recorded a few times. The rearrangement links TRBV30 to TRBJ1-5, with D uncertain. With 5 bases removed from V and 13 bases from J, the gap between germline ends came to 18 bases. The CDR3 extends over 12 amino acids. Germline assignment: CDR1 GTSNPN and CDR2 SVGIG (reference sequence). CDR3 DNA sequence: TGTGCCTGGGAGTCCTTGGGAGGTCCGCAGCATTTT. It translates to CAWESLGGPQHF. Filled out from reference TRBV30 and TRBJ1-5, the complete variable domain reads SQTIHQWPATLVQPVGSPLSLECTVEGTSNPNLYWYRQAAGRGLQLLFYSVGIGQISSEVPQNLSASRPQDRQFILSSKKLLLSDSGFYLCAWESLGGPQHFGDGTRLSIL.